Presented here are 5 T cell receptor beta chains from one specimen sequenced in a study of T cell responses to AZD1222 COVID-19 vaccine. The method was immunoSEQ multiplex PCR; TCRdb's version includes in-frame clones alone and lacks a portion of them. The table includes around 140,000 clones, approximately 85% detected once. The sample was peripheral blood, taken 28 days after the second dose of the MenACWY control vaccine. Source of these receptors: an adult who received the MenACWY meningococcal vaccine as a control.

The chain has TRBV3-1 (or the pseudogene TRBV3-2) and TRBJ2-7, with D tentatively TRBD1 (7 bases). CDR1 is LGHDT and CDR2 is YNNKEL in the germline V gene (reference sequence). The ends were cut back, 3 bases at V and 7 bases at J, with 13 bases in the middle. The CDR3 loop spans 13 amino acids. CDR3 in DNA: TGTGCCAGCAGCCAGGAGGGGGCGGAAGAGCAGTACTTC. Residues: CASSQEGAEEQYF.

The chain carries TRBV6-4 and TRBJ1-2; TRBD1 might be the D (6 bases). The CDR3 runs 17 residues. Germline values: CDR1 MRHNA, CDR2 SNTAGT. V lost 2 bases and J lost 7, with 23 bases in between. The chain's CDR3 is CASSDQFRGQRQSGYTF. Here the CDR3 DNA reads TGTGCCAGCAGTGACCAGTTTCGGGGACAACGGCAGAGTGGCTACACCTTC.

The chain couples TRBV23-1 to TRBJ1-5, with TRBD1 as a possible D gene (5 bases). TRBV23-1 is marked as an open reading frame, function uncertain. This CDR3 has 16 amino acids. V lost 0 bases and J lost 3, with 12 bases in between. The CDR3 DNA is TGCGCCAGCAGTCAATCGTGGGGCAGGCTCAATCAGCCCCAGCATTTT. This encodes CASSQSWGRLNQPQHF.

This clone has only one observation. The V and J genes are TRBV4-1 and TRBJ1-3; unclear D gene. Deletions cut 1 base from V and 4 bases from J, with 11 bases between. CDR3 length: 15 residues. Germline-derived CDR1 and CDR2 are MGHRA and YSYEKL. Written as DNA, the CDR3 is TGCGCCAGCAGCCAAGTGTTGGGAGGCGGAAACACCATATATTTT. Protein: CASSQVLGGGNTIYF.

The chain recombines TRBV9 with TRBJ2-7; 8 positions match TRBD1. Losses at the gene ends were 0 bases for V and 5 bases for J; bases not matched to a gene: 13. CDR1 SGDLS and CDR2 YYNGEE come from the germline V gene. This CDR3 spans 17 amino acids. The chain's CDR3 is CASSVGAPRTGLHEQYF. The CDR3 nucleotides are TGTGCCAGCAGCGTAGGGGCACCGAGGACAGGGCTCCACGAGCAGTACTTC.